The 10 T cell receptor beta chains given below trace back to one sample, sequenced in a study of T cells in Graves' hyperthyroidism and ophthalmopathy. Template material for amplifying TCR beta CDR3 regions consisted of RNA transcripts. First-round RT-PCR targeting the TCR CDR3 was performed with the HTBI primer set. MiXCR, run by TCRdb on the multiplex PCR reads, gives a single entry per CDR3 protein. Altogether over 450,000 distinct CDR3 sequences are present, around 14% being singletons, with the ten largest covering around 17%. Sequencing was done on a sample of blood. These receptors came from a woman aged 18-30 years with Graves' hyperthyroidism.

This clonotype was counted many times. The chain employs TRBV5-1 and TRBJ2-2; TRBD1 matches at 8 bases. The junction had 3 bases not matched to a gene; V was cut back by 4 bases and J by 4 bases. The CDR3 consists of 14 residues. Germline V gene sequence: CDR1 SGHRS, CDR2 YFSETQ. The CDR3 nucleotides are TGCGCCAGCAGCGACAGGGGTATCACCGGGGAGCTGTTTTTT. Translating it yields CASSDRGITGELFF.

This clonotype appeared a few times. The chain recombines TRBV10-2 with TRBJ1-3; no firm D call. Germline V lookup: CDR1 WSHSY, CDR2 SAAADI. V was pared by 3 bases and J by 0 bases, with 12 bases between. The CDR3 consists of 16 residues. The CDR3: CASSEPWPDSGNTIYF. CDR3 nucleotides: TGCGCCAGCAGTGAACCCTGGCCGGACTCTGGAAACACCATATATTTT.

This chain uses TRBV6-2 or TRBV6-3 with TRBJ2-4; D is possibly TRBD1 or TRBD2 (6 bases each). The V end lost 2 bases, the J end lost 0 bases, and 11 bases lay between the germline ends. Germline V gene sequence: CDR1 MNHEY, CDR2 SVGEGT. There are 16 residues in the CDR3. The CDR3 sequence is CASSYMGGKAKNIQYF. CDR3 nucleotides: TGTGCCAGCAGTTACATGGGGGGCAAAGCCAAAAACATTCAGTACTTC.

As concerns this clonotype: This clone may be a read error of a much larger clone one base away. J is TRBJ2-7 and V is TRBV30, with no clear D. The length of the CDR3 is 12 residues. Looked up from germline, CDR1 is GTSNPN and CDR2 is SVGIG (reference sequence). The CDR3 here is CAWSGGYYAQYF. DNA of the CDR3: TGTGCCTGGAGTGGTGGGTACTACGCGCAGTACTTC.

A few counts support this clonotype. The chain has TRBV29-1 and TRBJ2-2, with 7 bases aligning to TRBD1. The V gene end was trimmed by 7 bases and the J gene end by 1 base; junction bases not matched to a gene: 9. The germline gives CDR1 SQVTM, CDR2 ANQGSEA. The CDR3 spans 15 residues. CDR3 bases: TGCAGCGCTAGACCCGGGACAGAGAACACCGGGGAGCTGTTTTTT. Its translation is CSARPGTENTGELFF.

This clonotype was seen repeatedly, ten times or more. The chain couples TRBV6-1 to TRBJ2-1; D ambiguous. V dropped 6 bases and J dropped 0 bases, with 12 bases sitting between them. CDR1 MNHNS and CDR2 SASEGT come from the germline V gene. This CDR3 spans 15 amino acids. Written as DNA, the CDR3 is TGTGCCAGCAGGGGGTGGGCGAGCTCCTACAATGAGCAGTTCTTC. Its translation: CASRGWASSYNEQFF.

The sample holds many counts of this clonotype. The V gene is TRBV12-3 or TRBV12-4, the J gene TRBJ1-4; 7 positions match TRBD1. Trimming at V came to 6 bases and at J to 8 bases, leaving 6 bases not matched to a gene. The CDR3 loop spans 13 amino acids. The CDR3 sequence: CASSHTDREKLFF. In nucleotides, the CDR3 is TGTGCCAGCAGCCACACGGACAGGGAAAAACTGTTTTTT.

This clonotype turned up a few times. The V gene is TRBV9, the J gene TRBJ2-1, with a tentative D call TRBD1 (6 bases). The V gene lost 1 base and the J gene lost 8 bases, with 16 bases spanning the gap. Germline V gene lookup returns CDR1 SGDLS and CDR2 YYNGEE. The CDR3 sequence is 15 residues long. The CDR3 region has the DNA TGTGCCAGCAGCGTAAAGGGGGAAGGGGGATATGAGCAGTTCTTC. Its protein is CASSVKGEGGYEQFF.

This clonotype was seen ten or more times. The chain uses TRBV13 and TRBJ1-4; no reliable D call. The CDR3 is 15 residues long. CDR1 is PRHDT, CDR2 FYEKMQ, per germline (reference sequence). V was cut by 4 bases and J by 8 bases, with 17 bases left in between. The DNA of the CDR3 is TGTGCCAGCAGCTACCGGACTGTTGGAAGGGAAAAACTGTTTTTT. Translated: CASSYRTVGREKLFF.

This clonotype was picked up many times. The chain uses TRBV30 and TRBJ1-3; TRBD1 aligns across 8 bases. J was trimmed by 2 bases and V by 3 bases; bases with no gene match: 3. Germline V CDR1 and CDR2: GTSNPN, SVGIG (reference sequence). The CDR3 spans 14 residues. In DNA, the CDR3 is TGTGCCTGGAGCGCGGACAGGGCTGGAAACACCATATATTTT. This sequence encodes CAWSADRAGNTIYF.